This T cell receptor (beta chain) is from a study of CD8 T cells in Susac syndrome. Germline V lookup: CDR1 SGDLS, CDR2 YYNGEE. V gave up 4 bases and J gave up 2 bases; unmatched junction bases: 13. This CDR3 region has 18 residues. About 0.5 to 1 ug RNA was reverse transcribed with random hexamers. Amplification of the TCR beta CDR3 was carried out by immunoSEQ multiplex PCR, which spanned a total of 54 Vbeta and 13 Jbeta segments. Using its own MiXCR run on the immunoSEQ multiplex PCR reads, TCRdb lists one record per CDR3 protein. The repertoire holds 230,000 or so distinct CDR3 sequences, with around 95% as singletons.

The receptor was derived from a human donor with multiple sclerosis. V and J are TRBV9 and TRBJ2-2; 8 positions match TRBD1. Sequences were obtained from CD4+ T cells from PBMCs. The CDR3 here is CASSPDIPGQANTGELFF. For the CDR3, the DNA is TGTGCCAGCAGCCCCGATATCCCGGGACAGGCAAACACCGGGGAGCTGTTTTTT. The full variable domain, its missing parts supplied by reference TRBV9 and TRBJ2-2, is DSGVTQTPKHLITATGQRVTLRCSPRSGDLSVYWYQQSLDQGLQFLIQYYNGEERAKGNILERFSAQQFPDLHSELNLSSLELGDSALYFCASSPDIPGQANTGELFFGEGSRLTVL.